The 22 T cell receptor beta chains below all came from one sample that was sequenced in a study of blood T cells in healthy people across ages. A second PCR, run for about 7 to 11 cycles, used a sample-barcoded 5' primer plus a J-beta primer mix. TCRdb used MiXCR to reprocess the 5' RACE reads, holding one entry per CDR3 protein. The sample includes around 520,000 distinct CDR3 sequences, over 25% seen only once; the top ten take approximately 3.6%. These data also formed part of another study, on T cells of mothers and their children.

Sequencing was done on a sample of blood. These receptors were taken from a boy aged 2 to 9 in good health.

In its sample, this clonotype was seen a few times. CDR3 region: CASSEGTGLSPLHF. The CDR3 coding sequence is TGTGCCAGCAGTGAAGGGACAGGTCTTTCACCCCTCCACTTT. The genes are TRBV6-4 and TRBJ1-6; 8 positions agree with TRBD1. J lost 9 bases, V lost 3 bases, and 4 bases had no gene match. CDR1 and CDR2 (germline): MRHNA, SNTAGT. The CDR3 is made up of 14 amino acids.

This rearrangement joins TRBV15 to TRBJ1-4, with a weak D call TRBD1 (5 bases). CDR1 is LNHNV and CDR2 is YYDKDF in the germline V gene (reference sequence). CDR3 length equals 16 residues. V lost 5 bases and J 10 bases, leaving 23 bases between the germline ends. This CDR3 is CATSPGRGVGIGKLFF. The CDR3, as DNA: TGTGCCACCAGCCCTGGACGAGGGGTGGGTATTGGAAAACTGTTTTTT.

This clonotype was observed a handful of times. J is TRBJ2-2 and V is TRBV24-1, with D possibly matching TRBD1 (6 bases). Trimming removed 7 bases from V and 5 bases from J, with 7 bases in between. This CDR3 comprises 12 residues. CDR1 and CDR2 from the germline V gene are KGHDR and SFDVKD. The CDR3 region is CATSQGTGELFF. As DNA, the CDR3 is TGTGCCACCAGCCAGGGGACCGGGGAGCTGTTTTTT.

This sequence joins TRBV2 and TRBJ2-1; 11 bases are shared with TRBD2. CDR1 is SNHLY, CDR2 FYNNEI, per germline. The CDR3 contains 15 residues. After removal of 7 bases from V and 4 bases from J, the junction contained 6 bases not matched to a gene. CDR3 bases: TGTGCCAGCACCAGACTAGCGGGGCATTACAATGAGCAGTTCTTC. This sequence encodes CASTRLAGHYNEQFF. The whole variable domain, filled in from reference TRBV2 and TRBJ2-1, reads EPEVTQTPSHQVTQMGQEVILRCVPISNHLYFYWYRQILGQKVEFLVSFYNNEISEKSEIFDDQFSVERPDGSNFTLKIRSTKLEDSAMYFCASTRLAGHYNEQFFGPGTRLTVL.

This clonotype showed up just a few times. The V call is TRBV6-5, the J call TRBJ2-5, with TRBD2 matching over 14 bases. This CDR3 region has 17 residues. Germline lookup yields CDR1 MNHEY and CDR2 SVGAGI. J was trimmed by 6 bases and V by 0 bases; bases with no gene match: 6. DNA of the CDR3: TGTGCCAGCAGTTACTCGACGACTAGCGGGAGGGGACAGACCCAGTACTTC. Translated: CASSYSTTSGRGQTQYF.

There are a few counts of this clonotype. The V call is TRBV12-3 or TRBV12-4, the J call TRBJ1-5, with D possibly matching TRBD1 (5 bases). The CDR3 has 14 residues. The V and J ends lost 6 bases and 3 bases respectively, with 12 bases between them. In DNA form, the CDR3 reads TGTGCCAGCAGCACGCAGGGCGTCAATCAGCCCCAGCATTTT. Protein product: CASSTQGVNQPQHF.

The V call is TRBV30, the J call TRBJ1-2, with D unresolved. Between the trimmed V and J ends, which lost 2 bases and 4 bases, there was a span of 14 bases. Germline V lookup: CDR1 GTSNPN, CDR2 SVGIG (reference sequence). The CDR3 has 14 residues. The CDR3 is CAWSMGGGGYGYTF. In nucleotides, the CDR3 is TGTGCCTGGAGTATGGGAGGAGGTGGCTATGGCTACACCTTC.

The CDR3 nucleotides read TGTGCCAGCAGCTTCGGGGTGAGGTCACCCCTCCACTTT. This codes for CASSFGVRSPLHF. The genes are TRBV11-2 and TRBJ1-6; D gene ambiguous. Germline loops: CDR1 SGHAT, CDR2 FQNNGV. Trimming cost V 3 bases and J 10 bases, with 10 bases left between them. This CDR3 contains 13 residues.

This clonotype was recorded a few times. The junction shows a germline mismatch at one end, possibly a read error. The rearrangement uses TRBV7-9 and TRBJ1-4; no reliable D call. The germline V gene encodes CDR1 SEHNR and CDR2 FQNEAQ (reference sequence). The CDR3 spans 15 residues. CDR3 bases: TGTGCCAGCAGCTTAATGTCGACTGTTAATGAAAAACTGGTTTTT. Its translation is CASSLMSTVNEKLVF. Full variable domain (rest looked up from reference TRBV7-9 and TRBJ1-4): DTGVSQNPRHKITKRGQNVTFRCDPISEHNRLYWYRQTLGQGPEFLTYFQNEAQLEKSRLLSDRFSAERPKGSFSTLEIQRTEQGDSAMYLCASSLMSTVNEKLVFGSGTQLSVL.

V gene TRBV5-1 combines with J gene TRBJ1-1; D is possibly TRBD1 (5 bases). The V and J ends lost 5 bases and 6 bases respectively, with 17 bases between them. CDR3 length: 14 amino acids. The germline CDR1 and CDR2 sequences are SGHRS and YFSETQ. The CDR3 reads CASSSPGPSPEAFF. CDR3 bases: TGCGCCAGCAGTTCACCGGGACCCTCTCCTGAAGCTTTCTTT. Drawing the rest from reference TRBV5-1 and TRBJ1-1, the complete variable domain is KAGVTQTPRYLIKTRGQQVTLSCSPISGHRSVSWYQQTPGQGLQFLFEYFSETQRNKGNFPGRFSGRQFSNSRSEMNVSTLELGDSALYLCASSSPGPSPEAFFGQGTRLTVV.

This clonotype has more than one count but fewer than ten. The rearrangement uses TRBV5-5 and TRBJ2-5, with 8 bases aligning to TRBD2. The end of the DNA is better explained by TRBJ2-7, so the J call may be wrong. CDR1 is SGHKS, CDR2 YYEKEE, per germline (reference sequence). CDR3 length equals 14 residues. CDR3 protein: CASSPWVAGYEQYF. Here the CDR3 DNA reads TGTGCCAGCAGTCCCTGGGTAGCGGGGTACGAGCAGTACTTC.

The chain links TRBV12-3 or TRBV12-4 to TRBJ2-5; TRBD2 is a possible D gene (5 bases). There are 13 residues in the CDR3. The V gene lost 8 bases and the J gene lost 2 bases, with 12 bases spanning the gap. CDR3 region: CASQRGNQETQYF. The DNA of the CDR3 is TGTGCCAGCCAGAGAGGGAATCAAGAGACCCAGTACTTC.

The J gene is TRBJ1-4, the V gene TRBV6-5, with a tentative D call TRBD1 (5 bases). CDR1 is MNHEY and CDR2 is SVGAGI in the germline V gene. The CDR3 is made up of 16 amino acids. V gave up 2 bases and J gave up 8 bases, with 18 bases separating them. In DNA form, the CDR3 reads TGTGCCAGCAGTTACATTTCGGCCCTACCAGGGGAAAAACTGTTTTTT. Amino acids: CASSYISALPGEKLFF.

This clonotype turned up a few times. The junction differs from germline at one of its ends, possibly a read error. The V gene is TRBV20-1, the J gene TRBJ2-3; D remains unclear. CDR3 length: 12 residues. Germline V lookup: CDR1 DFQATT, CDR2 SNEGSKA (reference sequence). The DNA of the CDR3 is TGCAGTCCTAGGTACGACCGGGATACGCAGTATTTT. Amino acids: CSPRYDRDTQYF.

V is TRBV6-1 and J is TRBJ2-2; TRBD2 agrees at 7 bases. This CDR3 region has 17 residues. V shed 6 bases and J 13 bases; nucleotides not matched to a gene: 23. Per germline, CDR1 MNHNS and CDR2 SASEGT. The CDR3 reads CASRFTSGAGSVEGLFF. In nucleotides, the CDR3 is TGTGCCAGCAGGTTTACCAGCGGAGCGGGGAGTGTCGAGGGGCTGTTTTTT.

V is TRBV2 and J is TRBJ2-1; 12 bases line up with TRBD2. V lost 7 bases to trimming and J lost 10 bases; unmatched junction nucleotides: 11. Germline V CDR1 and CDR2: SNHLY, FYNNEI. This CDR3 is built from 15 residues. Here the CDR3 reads CASIGSSGGAGEQFF. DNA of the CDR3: TGTGCCAGCATTGGTTCTAGCGGGGGGGCGGGGGAGCAGTTCTTC. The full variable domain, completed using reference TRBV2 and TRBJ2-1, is EPEVTQTPSHQVTQMGQEVILRCVPISNHLYFYWYRQILGQKVEFLVSFYNNEISEKSEIFDDQFSVERPDGSNFTLKIRSTKLEDSAMYFCASIGSSGGAGEQFFGPGTRLTVL.

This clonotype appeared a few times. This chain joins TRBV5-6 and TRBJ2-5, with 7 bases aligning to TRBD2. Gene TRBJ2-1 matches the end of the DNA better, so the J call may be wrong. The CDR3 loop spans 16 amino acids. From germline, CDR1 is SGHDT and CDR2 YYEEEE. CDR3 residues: CASRPRKAGDFHEQFF. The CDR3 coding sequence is TGTGCCAGCAGGCCACGGAAGGCGGGAGATTTCCATGAGCAGTTCTTC.

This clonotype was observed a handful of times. CDR3 sequence reads: CASSFAGGNEKLFF. The CDR3 DNA reads as TGCGCCAGCAGCTTTGCAGGGGGCAATGAAAAACTGTTTTTT. The gene calls are TRBV5-1 and TRBJ1-4; 8 bases agree with TRBD1. Germline loops: CDR1 SGHRS, CDR2 YFSETQ. The junction had 2 bases not matched to a gene; V was cut back by 2 bases and J by 5 bases. The CDR3 extends over 14 amino acids. The variable domain in full, completed from reference TRBV5-1 and TRBJ1-4, reads KAGVTQTPRYLIKTRGQQVTLSCSPISGHRSVSWYQQTPGQGLQFLFEYFSETQRNKGNFPGRFSGRQFSNSRSEMNVSTLELGDSALYLCASSFAGGNEKLFFGSGTQLSVL.

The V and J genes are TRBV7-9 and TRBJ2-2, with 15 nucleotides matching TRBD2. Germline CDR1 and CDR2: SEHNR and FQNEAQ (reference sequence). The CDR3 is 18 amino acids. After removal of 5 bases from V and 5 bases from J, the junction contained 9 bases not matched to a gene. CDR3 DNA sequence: TGTGCCAGCAGCCGGAGGACTAGCGGGGGGGCAAGGACCGGGGAGCTGTTTTTT. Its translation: CASSRRTSGGARTGELFF.

The chain's CDR3 is CASSFSFRGPYGYTF. CDR3 nucleotides: TGTGCCAGCAGTTTTAGTTTCAGGGGACCCTATGGCTACACCTTC. This chain uses TRBV12-3 or TRBV12-4 with TRBJ1-2; maybe TRBD1 (6 bases). The CDR3 runs to 15 residues. V was trimmed by 3 bases and J by 4 bases, leaving 15 bases between them.

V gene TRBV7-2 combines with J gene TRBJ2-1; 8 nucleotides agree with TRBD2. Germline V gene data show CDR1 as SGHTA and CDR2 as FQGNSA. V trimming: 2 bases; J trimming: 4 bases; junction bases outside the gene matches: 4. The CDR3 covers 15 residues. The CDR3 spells CASSLLAGRYNEQFF. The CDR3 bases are TGTGCCAGCAGCTTACTAGCGGGTCGGTACAATGAGCAGTTCTTC.

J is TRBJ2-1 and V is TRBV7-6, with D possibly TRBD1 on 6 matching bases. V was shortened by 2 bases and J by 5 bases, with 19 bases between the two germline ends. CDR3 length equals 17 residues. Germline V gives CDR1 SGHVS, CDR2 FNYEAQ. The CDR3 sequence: CASSLRGFGTLDNEQFF. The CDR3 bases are TGTGCCAGCAGCTTACGCGGGTTTGGGACACTTGACAATGAGCAGTTCTTC.